A selection of T cell receptor beta chains follows, all from one sample in a study of T cell changes during pregnancy in multiple sclerosis. Profiled with immunoSEQ multiplex PCR; TCRdb holds only in-frame clones, not every one. The data contain 50,000 or so clones, around nine tenths of them seen just once; the ten biggest clones take up 0.25% to 0.3%. Sequences were derived from CD4+ T cells from peripheral blood mononuclear cells, sampled in the second trimester of pregnancy. Receptors were obtained from a female donor with multiple sclerosis, enrolled in a pregnancy study. CDR3s include the opening cysteine and the closing phenylalanine or tryptophan. Fields, in order: CDR3 DNA, CDR3 protein, D gene, J gene, clone size, V gene. The D gene is left open where the match is weak. Clone size is stated in some rows and not others, as once, few, many or a class when expanded.

TGTGCCAGCAGCCCGACTAGCGGGGGCTACACAGATACGCAGTATTTT CASSPTSGGYTDTQYF TRBD2 TRBJ2-3 once TRBV7-9
TGTGCCAGCCAGAAATGGGGGGTAGACGAGCAGTACTTC CASQKWGVDEQYF . TRBJ2-7 . TRBV11-2
TGCGCCAGCAGCTTGATAACGGGGGGGAGGAATGAGCAGTTCTTC CASSLITGGRNEQFF TRBD2 TRBJ2-1 . TRBV5-1
TGTGCCAGTCGGTCGGGGGGACGATACATGAACACTGAAGCTTTCTTT CASRSGGRYMNTEAFF . TRBJ1-1 . TRBV19
TGTGCCAGCAGTCTAGCGTCATTCACAGATACGCAGTATTTT CASSLASFTDTQYF . TRBJ2-3 . TRBV5-5
TGTGCCAGCAGTTACGGGGACAGAGAGCAGTTCTTC CASSYGDREQFF TRBD1 TRBJ2-1 . TRBV6-5
TGTGCCAGCAGCGTAGTGGGACTAGCGGGGGGGAGCTCCTACAATGAGCAGTTCTTC CASSVVGLAGGSSYNEQFF TRBD2 TRBJ2-1 . TRBV9
TGTGCCAGCAGCTTACTAGCGGGAGGAGGGGAGACCCAGTACTTC CASSLLAGGGETQYF TRBD2 TRBJ2-5 . TRBV2
TGTGCCAGCTCACCAGTCGCGGGATTCTCCTACAATGAGCAGTTCTTC CASSPVAGFSYNEQFF . TRBJ2-1 once TRBV18
TGTGCCAGCAGCTTACAGGGAAGGAACACCGGGGAGCTGTTTTTT CASSLQGRNTGELFF . TRBJ2-2 . TRBV5-4
TGCGCCAGCAGCCTCGCGGGAGGGACTAGGGCCGGGGAGCTGTTTTTT CASSLAGGTRAGELFF TRBD2 TRBJ2-2 . TRBV5-1
TGTGCCAGCAGCTCACCGGACAGGGGGGATGAAAAACTGTTTTTT CASSSPDRGDEKLFF TRBD1 TRBJ1-4 . TRBV7-9
TGCGCCAGCAGCTTGGGGGGACTAGCGGGGTCAGATACGCAGTATTTT CASSLGGLAGSDTQYF TRBD2 TRBJ2-3 . TRBV5-1
TGCGCCAGCAGTGAGGCACATTCCGGGGAGCTGTTTTTT CASSEAHSGELFF . TRBJ2-2 . TRBV10-1
TGTGCCCGTGGTAGGAGGGGTGAGCAGTTCTTC CARGRRGEQFF . TRBJ2-1 once TRBV30
TGTGCCGCCACTATGGACAGGAACACCGGGGAGCTGTTTTTT CAATMDRNTGELFF . TRBJ2-2 . TRBV6-5
TGTGCCAGCAGCCTCTCCTTTTTCGAGCAGTACTTC CASSLSFFEQYF . TRBJ2-7 . TRBV7-2
TGTGCCAGCAGCTTAACATCGGGAGCTAAATATGGCTACACCTTC CASSLTSGAKYGYTF . TRBJ1-2 . TRBV7-6
TGTGCCAGCAGGGGCATGAACACTGAAGCTTTCTTT CASRGMNTEAFF . TRBJ1-1 . TRBV9
TGTGCCAGCAGCCCGGGCGGACAGCCTAATGAAAAACTGTTTTTT CASSPGGQPNEKLFF . TRBJ1-4 . TRBV2
TGTGCCAGTAGTATAGTTCGGGGAAATTCACCCCTCCACTTT CASSIVRGNSPLHF . TRBJ1-6 . TRBV19
TGCAGCGTCCCCTGGCACAGGAGCCAAGAGACCCAGTACTTC CSVPWHRSQETQYF . TRBJ2-5 . TRBV29-1
TGTGCCATCAGTGGACAGGGCAATCAGCCCCAGCATTTT CAISGQGNQPQHF . TRBJ1-5 . TRBV10-3
TGTGCCAGCAGCCCCCGCGTACTGCTCTGGGATACGCAGTATTTT CASSPRVLLWDTQYF . TRBJ2-3 . TRBV5-6
TGTGCCAGCAGTAACCGGGACAGGGGTACAGCTTTCTTT CASSNRDRGTAFF TRBD1 TRBJ1-1 once TRBV6-5
TGTGCCAGCAGTGACAAAGGGAAACAGGGGAACACTGAAGCTTTCTTT CASSDKGKQGNTEAFF . TRBJ1-1 . TRBV6-4
TGTGCCAGCAGCCCAGGGGGTCGGGCGAATTCACCCCTCCACTTT CASSPGGRANSPLHF TRBD1 TRBJ1-6 . TRBV5-4
TGCGCCAGCAGCCACTCACAGGGGGCTGGGGAGCAGTTCTTC CASSHSQGAGEQFF TRBD1 TRBJ2-1 few TRBV5-1
TGTGCCAGCAGTGCGAGACAGGGGGCTGTTTATGGCTACACCTTC CASSARQGAVYGYTF TRBD1 TRBJ1-2 . TRBV27
TGTGCCAGCAGTTTAACCGGGACTCGGGTGTTCTTC CASSLTGTRVFF . TRBJ2-1 . TRBV5-8
TGCGCCAGCAGCTTGGGGGCCCTAGCGTCGAGCGGATACGAGCAGTACTTC CASSLGALASSGYEQYF . TRBJ2-7 . TRBV5-1
TGTGCCAGCAGCTTGGAGGGACAGTCTACCTATTATACGCAGTATTTT CASSLEGQSTYYTQYF TRBD1 TRBJ2-3 . TRBV5-5
TGTGCCAGCAGCGTAGTGCAGGGGGCGAACGGGGAGCTGTTTTTT CASSVVQGANGELFF TRBD1 TRBJ2-2 . TRBV9
TGTGCCAGCAGCTTAGCCGGAATTAGGCAGGGGAATGAGCAGTTCTTC CASSLAGIRQGNEQFF . TRBJ2-1 once TRBV7-8
TGTGCCAGCAGTGAACGTAGCGGGCCAGAGACCCAGTACTTC CASSERSGPETQYF TRBD2 TRBJ2-5 once TRBV2
TGTGCCAGCTCACCATTTACAGGGAATGAGCAGTTCTTC CASSPFTGNEQFF . TRBJ2-1 . TRBV18
TGCGCCAGCAGCCAAGATCGTGGGACTTATAACGAGCAGTACTTC CASSQDRGTYNEQYF . TRBJ2-7 . TRBV4-1
TGTGCCAGCAGCCTACTAGCGGGAGACACCGGGGAGCTGTTTTTT CASSLLAGDTGELFF TRBD2 TRBJ2-2 . TRBV6-4
TGTGCCAGCAGTGACAGGGGAACGGCTTACAATGAGCAGTTCTTC CASSDRGTAYNEQFF . TRBJ2-1 . TRBV6-1
TGTGCCAGCACCGAATTCGGGACAGGGGGGAGACGGTTGTTTTTT CASTEFGTGGRRLFF . TRBJ1-4 once TRBV21-1
TGTGCCCGGGACAGGGCTTTGAACACTGAAGCTTTCTTT CARDRALNTEAFF TRBD1 TRBJ1-1 few TRBV30
TGTGCCAGCAGCACCAACAGTAACTATGGCTACACCTTC CASSTNSNYGYTF . TRBJ1-2 . TRBV7-3
TGTGCCAGCAGCTTGACCGGACTAGCGGACTACAATGAGCAGTTCTTC CASSLTGLADYNEQFF TRBD2 TRBJ2-1 . TRBV5-8
TGCAGCGCACTTAATTCGGGCTCTGGAAACACCATATATTTT CSALNSGSGNTIYF . TRBJ1-3 . TRBV29-1
TGTGCCAGCACCCCGGGACAAACTAATTCACCCCTCCACTTT CASTPGQTNSPLHF . TRBJ1-6 . TRBV28
TGTGCCAGCAGCTTGTCCGGTTCCCCCTACAATGAGCAGTTCTTC CASSLSGSPYNEQFF . TRBJ2-1 once TRBV7-9
TGCGCCAGCAGCTTGGCCTTGAACACTGAAGCTTTCTTT CASSLALNTEAFF . TRBJ1-1 . TRBV5-1
TGCGCCAGCAGCTTGGAGGCTGGGGCCGCCGGGGAGCTGTTTTTT CASSLEAGAAGELFF . TRBJ2-2 . TRBV5-1
TGTGCCAGCAGTGAAGAACAGGGGGCCAAAGGAAAACTGTTTTTT CASSEEQGAKGKLFF TRBD1 TRBJ1-4 once TRBV2
TGTGCCAGCAGTTTGCGGGCCAGGTTTAATCAGCCCCAGCATTTT CASSLRARFNQPQHF . TRBJ1-5 . TRBV6-1
TGCGCCAGCAGAGGACTAGCGGGGGAAGAGACCCAGTACTTC CASRGLAGEETQYF TRBD2 TRBJ2-5 . TRBV10-2